This T cell receptor (beta chain) was profiled in a study of T cell repertoires in cytomegalovirus infection. Study in general: CMV epitopes in the study were HLA-C-restricted (recently identified) and HLA-B-restricted (well studied). An indication of both CMV infection and matching HLA type came from public TCR beta signatures. Study outcomes and limitations: Clonotype analysis showed dominance of the ex vivo response by HLA-C-restricted CMV-specific TCR beta clonotypes. Summed frequency of shared TCR beta families picked out CMV carriers who also had the relevant HLA.

TCRdb independently ran MiXCR on the reads; one entry per CDR3 protein. Among 140,000 to 150,000 distinct CDR3 sequences, 25% to 35% were seen once, and the ten largest hold 45% to 60%. A note on this clonotype: Its target is not known.

The CDR3 covers 15 residues. Trimming cost V 3 bases and J 1 base, with 10 bases left between them. CDR1 and CDR2 from the germline V gene are LNHDA and SQIVND (reference sequence). The rearrangement uses TRBV19 and TRBJ1-5; D is unresolved. The source is a human donor in good health (CMV status not recorded). Some clones in this sample may be carry-over from other donors' samples. Material: CD8+ T cells from cultured PBMCs, obtained from culture after CMV antigen stimulation. CDR3 coding DNA: TGTGCCAGTAGTATTTATGAGGGAAGCAATCAGCCCCAGCATTTT. This sequence encodes CASSIYEGSNQPQHF. Drawing the rest from reference TRBV19 and TRBJ1-5, the complete variable domain is DGGITQSPKYLFRKEGQNVTLSCEQNLNHDAMYWYRQDPGQGLRLIYYSQIVNDFQKGDIAEGYSVSREKKESFPLTVTSAQKNPTAFYLCASSIYEGSNQPQHFGDGTRLSIL.